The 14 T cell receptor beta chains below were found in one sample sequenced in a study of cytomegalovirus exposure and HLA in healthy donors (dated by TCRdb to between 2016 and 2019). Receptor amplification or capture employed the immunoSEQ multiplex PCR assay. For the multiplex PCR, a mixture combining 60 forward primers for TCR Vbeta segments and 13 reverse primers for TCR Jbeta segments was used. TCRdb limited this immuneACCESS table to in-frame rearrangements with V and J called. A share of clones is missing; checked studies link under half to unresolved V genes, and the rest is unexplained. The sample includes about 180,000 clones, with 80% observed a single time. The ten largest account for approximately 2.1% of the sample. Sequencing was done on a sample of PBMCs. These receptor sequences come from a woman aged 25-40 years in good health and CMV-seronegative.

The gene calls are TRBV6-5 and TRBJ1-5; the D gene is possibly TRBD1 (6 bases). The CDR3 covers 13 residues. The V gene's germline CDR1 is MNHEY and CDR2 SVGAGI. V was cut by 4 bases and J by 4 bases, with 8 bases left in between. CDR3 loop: CASSFRGNQPQHF. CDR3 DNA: TGTGCCAGCAGTTTCAGGGGAAATCAGCCCCAGCATTTT.

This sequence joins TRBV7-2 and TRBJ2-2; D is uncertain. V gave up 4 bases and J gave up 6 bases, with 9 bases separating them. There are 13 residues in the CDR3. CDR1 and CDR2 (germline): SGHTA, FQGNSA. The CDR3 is CASSSRTAGELFF. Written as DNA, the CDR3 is TGTGCCAGCAGCTCCAGAACCGCCGGGGAGCTGTTTTTT.

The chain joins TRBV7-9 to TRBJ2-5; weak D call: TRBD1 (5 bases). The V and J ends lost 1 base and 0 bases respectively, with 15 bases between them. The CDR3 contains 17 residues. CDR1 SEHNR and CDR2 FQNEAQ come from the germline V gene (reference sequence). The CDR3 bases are TGTGCCAGCAGCTTAGAGGGCAGGGTAGGGTACCAAGAGACCCAGTACTTC. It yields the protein CASSLEGRVGYQETQYF.

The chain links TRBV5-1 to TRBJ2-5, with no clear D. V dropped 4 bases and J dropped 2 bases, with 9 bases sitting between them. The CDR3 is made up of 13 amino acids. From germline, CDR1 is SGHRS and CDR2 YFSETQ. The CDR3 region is CASSPGSQETQYF. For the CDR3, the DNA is TGCGCCAGCAGCCCCGGGTCTCAAGAGACCCAGTACTTC.

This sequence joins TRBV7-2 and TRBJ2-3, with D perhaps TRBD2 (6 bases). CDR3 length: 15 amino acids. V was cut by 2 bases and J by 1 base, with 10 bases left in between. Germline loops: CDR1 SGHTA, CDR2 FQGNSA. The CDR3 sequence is CASSLRAGRTDTQYF. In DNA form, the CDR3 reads TGTGCCAGCAGCTTAAGGGCGGGGCGCACAGATACGCAGTATTTT.

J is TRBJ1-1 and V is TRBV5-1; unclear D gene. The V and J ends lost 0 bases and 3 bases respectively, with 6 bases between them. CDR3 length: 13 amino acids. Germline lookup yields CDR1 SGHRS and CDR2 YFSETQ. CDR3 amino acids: CASSLGAYTEAFF. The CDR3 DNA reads TGCGCCAGCAGCTTGGGGGCCTACACTGAAGCTTTCTTT. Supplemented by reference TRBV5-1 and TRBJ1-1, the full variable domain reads KAGVTQTPRYLIKTRGQQVTLSCSPISGHRSVSWYQQTPGQGLQFLFEYFSETQRNKGNFPGRFSGRQFSNSRSEMNVSTLELGDSALYLCASSLGAYTEAFFGQGTRLTVV.

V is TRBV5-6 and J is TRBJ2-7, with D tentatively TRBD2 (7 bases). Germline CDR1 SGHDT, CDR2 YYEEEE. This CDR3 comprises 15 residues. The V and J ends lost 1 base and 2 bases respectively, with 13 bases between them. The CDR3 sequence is CASSLWRGPPYEQYF. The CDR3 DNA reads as TGTGCCAGCAGCTTGTGGCGGGGGCCTCCCTACGAGCAGTACTTC.

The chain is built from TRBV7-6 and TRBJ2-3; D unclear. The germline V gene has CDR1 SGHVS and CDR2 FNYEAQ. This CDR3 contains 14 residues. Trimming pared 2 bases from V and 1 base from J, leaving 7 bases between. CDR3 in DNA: TGTGCCAGCAGCTTACAAAGCGGCACAGATACGCAGTATTTT. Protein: CASSLQSGTDTQYF. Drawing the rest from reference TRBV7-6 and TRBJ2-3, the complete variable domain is GAGVSQSPRYKVTKRGQDVALRCDPISGHVSLYWYRQALGQGPEFLTYFNYEAQQDKSGLPNDRFSAERPEGSISTLTIQRTEQRDSAMYRCASSLQSGTDTQYFGPGTRLTVL.

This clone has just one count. CDR3 sequence (DNA): TGTGCCAGTAGTCCCCGGACAGGGCTCGGCGGGGTGTACGAGCAGTACTTC. Its translation is CASSPRTGLGGVYEQYF. This chain joins TRBV19 and TRBJ2-7; 8 bases match TRBD1. Germline V gene data show CDR1 as LNHDA and CDR2 as SQIVND (reference sequence). The V gene end was trimmed by 5 bases and the J gene end by 4 bases; junction bases not matched to a gene: 16. There are 17 residues in the CDR3.

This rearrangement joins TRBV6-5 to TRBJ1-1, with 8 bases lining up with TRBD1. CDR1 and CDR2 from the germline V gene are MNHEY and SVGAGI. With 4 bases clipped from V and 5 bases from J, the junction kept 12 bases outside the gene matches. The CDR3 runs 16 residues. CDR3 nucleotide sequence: TGTGCCAGCAGTTGGGCCACAGGGGGGTTGGGGACTGAAGCTTTCTTT. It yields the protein CASSWATGGLGTEAFF.

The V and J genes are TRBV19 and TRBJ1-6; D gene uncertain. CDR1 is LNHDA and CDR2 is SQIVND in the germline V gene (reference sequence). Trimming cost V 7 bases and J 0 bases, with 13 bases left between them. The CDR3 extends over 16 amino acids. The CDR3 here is CASNLEAGSYNSPLHF. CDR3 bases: TGTGCCAGTAATTTGGAGGCGGGCTCCTATAATTCACCCCTCCACTTT.

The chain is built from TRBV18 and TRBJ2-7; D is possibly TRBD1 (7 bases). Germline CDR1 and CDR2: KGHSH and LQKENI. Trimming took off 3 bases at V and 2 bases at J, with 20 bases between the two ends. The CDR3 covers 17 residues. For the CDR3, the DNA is TGTGCCAGCTCACCCCCTATGCAGGGGGGCCCCACCTACGAGCAGTACTTC. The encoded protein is CASSPPMQGGPTYEQYF.

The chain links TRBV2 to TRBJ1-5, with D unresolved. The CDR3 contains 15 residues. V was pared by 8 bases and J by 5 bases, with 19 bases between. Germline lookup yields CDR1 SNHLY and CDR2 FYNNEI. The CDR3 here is CASSEQPRTDQPQHF. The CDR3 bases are TGTGCCAGCTCGGAACAGCCACGAACTGATCAGCCCCAGCATTTT.

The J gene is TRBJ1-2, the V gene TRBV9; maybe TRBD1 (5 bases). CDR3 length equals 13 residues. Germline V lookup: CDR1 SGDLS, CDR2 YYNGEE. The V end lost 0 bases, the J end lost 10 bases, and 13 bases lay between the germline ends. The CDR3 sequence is CASSVEGKGIYTF. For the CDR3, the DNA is TGTGCCAGCAGCGTAGAAGGAAAGGGGATCTACACCTTC.